These T cell receptor beta chains were read from a single sample in a study of CD8 T cells in Susac syndrome. TCRdb independently ran MiXCR on the immunoSEQ multiplex PCR reads; one entry per CDR3 protein. The sample has about 250,000 distinct CDR3 sequences, over 85% seen once. Sequenced sample: CD4+ T cells from PBMCs. Receptors were obtained from a human donor with multiple sclerosis. Each CDR3 is given with its conserved first and last residue. A D gene is named only where the DNA matches it firmly. Expanded clones are given a class, and other clones once, few, many or no size at all.

J gene: TRBJ2-6
D gene: -
clone size: -
V gene: TRBV4-1
CDR3 DNA: TGCGCCAGCAGCCAAGGGGGGGCAGGGCGCTCTGGGGCCAACGTCCTGACTTTC
CDR3 protein: CASSQGGAGRSGANVLTF

J gene: TRBJ2-7
D gene: TRBD2
clone size: -
V gene: TRBV11-2
CDR3 DNA: TGTGCCAGCAGAAACCCCGGGGGGGGTATTATTCGCTACGAGCAGTACTTC
CDR3 protein: CASRNPGGGIIRYEQYF

J gene: TRBJ1-2
D gene: -
clone size: -
V gene: TRBV7-8
CDR3 DNA: TGTGCCAGCAGCACTAGAGTCCCCAAGGGCGGGGGCTACACCTTC
CDR3 protein: CASSTRVPKGGGYTF

J gene: TRBJ1-6
D gene: -
clone size: -
V gene: TRBV4-1
CDR3 DNA: TGCGCCAGCAGCCAAGCCCCGAGTTCCGGGACCCCACCCTTTCTTCCCTTGGGTTCACCCCTCCACTTT
CDR3 protein: CASSQAPSSGTPPFLPLGSPLHF

J gene: TRBJ2-2
D gene: -
clone size: -
V gene: TRBV11-3
CDR3 DNA: TGTGCCAGCAGCTTAAATCGACCCGGGGAGCTGTTTTTT
CDR3 protein: CASSLNRPGELFF

J gene: TRBJ2-1
D gene: -
clone size: -
V gene: TRBV11-3
CDR3 DNA: TGTGCCAGCAGCCCCCGCTCCTACAATGAGCAGTTCTTC
CDR3 protein: CASSPRSYNEQFF

J gene: TRBJ2-3
D gene: -
clone size: -
V gene: TRBV19
CDR3 DNA: TGTGCCAGTAGTATCGGGGCGGGAACCACAGATACGCAGTATTTT
CDR3 protein: CASSIGAGTTDTQYF

J gene: TRBJ2-2
D gene: TRBD1
clone size: once
V gene: TRBV23-1
CDR3 DNA: TGCGCCCTCCGATTACCGGGACAGGGGGCGGCCGGGGAGCTGTTTTTT
CDR3 protein: CALRLPGQGAAGELFF

J gene: TRBJ2-1
D gene: -
clone size: -
V gene: TRBV18
CDR3 DNA: TGTGCCAGCTCATCAGACCCGGGACTCCGGCTCTCCAATGAGCAGTTCTTC
CDR3 protein: CASSSDPGLRLSNEQFF

J gene: TRBJ2-4
D gene: TRBD2
clone size: -
V gene: TRBV28
CDR3 DNA: TGTGCCAGCAGTTTTCTAGCGGGAGTAGCCAAAAACATTCAGTACTTC
CDR3 protein: CASSFLAGVAKNIQYF

J gene: TRBJ1-1
D gene: TRBD1
clone size: -
V gene: TRBV15
CDR3 DNA: TGTGCCACCAGCAGGAGGGACAGGGCATACACTGAAGCTTTCTTT
CDR3 protein: CATSRRDRAYTEAFF

J gene: TRBJ1-2
D gene: -
clone size: -
V gene: TRBV10-3
CDR3 DNA: TGTGCCATCAGGAGGACAGCCTTTCCTGGGGTCGACTATGGCTACACCTTC
CDR3 protein: CAIRRTAFPGVDYGYTF

J gene: TRBJ2-2
D gene: -
clone size: -
V gene: TRBV3-1
CDR3 DNA: TGTGCCAGCAGCCAAGCGGTAAGGGTCGGGGAGCTGTTTTTT
CDR3 protein: CASSQAVRVGELFF

J gene: TRBJ2-5
D gene: TRBD1
clone size: once
V gene: TRBV20-1
CDR3 DNA: TGCAGTGCTGCCAGACAGGGGCCAACCGGGCCGGAGACCCAGTACTTC
CDR3 protein: CSAARQGPTGPETQYF

J gene: TRBJ1-3
D gene: -
clone size: -
V gene: TRBV9
CDR3 DNA: TGTGCCAGCAGCCCCCAGGAGGGGGGCCTAGGAGGAAACACCATATATTTT
CDR3 protein: CASSPQEGGLGGNTIYF

J gene: TRBJ2-5
D gene: -
clone size: -
V gene: TRBV3-1
CDR3 DNA: TGTGCCAGCAGCCAACCCCGGGACTCAACCTGGCTGGAGACCCAGTACTTC
CDR3 protein: CASSQPRDSTWLETQYF

J gene: TRBJ2-3
D gene: -
clone size: once
V gene: TRBV25-1
CDR3 DNA: TGTGCCAGCAGTGGAGGGTGGGAGCGAGATACGCAGTATTTT
CDR3 protein: CASSGGWERDTQYF

J gene: TRBJ2-2
D gene: TRBD1
clone size: -
V gene: TRBV19
CDR3 DNA: TGTGCCAGTAGTATGGGGACAGGGACGAACACCGGGGAGCTGTTTTTT
CDR3 protein: CASSMGTGTNTGELFF

J gene: TRBJ1-2
D gene: TRBD1
clone size: -
V gene: TRBV2
CDR3 DNA: TGTGCCAGCAGTGAAGAGGGGGACAGTTATGGCTACACCTTC
CDR3 protein: CASSEEGDSYGYTF

J gene: TRBJ1-2
D gene: -
clone size: -
V gene: TRBV5-1
CDR3 DNA: TGCGCCAGCAGCTTAACCGGGACAACTAACTATGGCTACACCTTC
CDR3 protein: CASSLTGTTNYGYTF

J gene: TRBJ1-1
D gene: TRBD1
clone size: once
V gene: TRBV24-1
CDR3 DNA: TGTGCCACCAGTCAACCGGGACAGGGGACAGAAGCTTTCTTT
CDR3 protein: CATSQPGQGTEAFF

J gene: TRBJ1-5
D gene: TRBD1
clone size: -
V gene: TRBV20-1
CDR3 DNA: TGCAGTGCTAGACGGACAGGCGGCCATCAGCCCCAGCATTTT
CDR3 protein: CSARRTGGHQPQHF

J gene: TRBJ1-1
D gene: -
clone size: -
V gene: TRBV5-4
CDR3 DNA: TGTGCCAGCAGCTTGAGACAGACGAACACTGAAGCTTTCTTT
CDR3 protein: CASSLRQTNTEAFF

J gene: TRBJ2-1
D gene: TRBD2
clone size: -
V gene: TRBV18
CDR3 DNA: TGTGCCAGCTCGGGCAAAGCGGGACTGAACAATGAGCAGTTCTTC
CDR3 protein: CASSGKAGLNNEQFF

J gene: TRBJ1-2
D gene: TRBD1
clone size: -
V gene: TRBV30
CDR3 DNA: TGTGCCTGCACCGGGACAGGGGGAAGAGGCTACACCTTC
CDR3 protein: CACTGTGGRGYTF

J gene: TRBJ2-7
D gene: -
clone size: -
V gene: TRBV3-1
CDR3 DNA: TGTGCCAGCAGCCAAAAAGGGTTTTACGAGCAGTACTTC
CDR3 protein: CASSQKGFYEQYF

J gene: TRBJ2-1
D gene: -
clone size: -
V gene: TRBV6-5
CDR3 DNA: TGTGCCAGCAGTTCAATCCCGGGGAATGAGCAGTTCTTC
CDR3 protein: CASSSIPGNEQFF

J gene: TRBJ1-5
D gene: -
clone size: -
V gene: TRBV5-1
CDR3 DNA: TGCGCCAGCAGCCCACATCCGAATCAGCCCCAGCATTTT
CDR3 protein: CASSPHPNQPQHF

J gene: TRBJ1-1
D gene: -
clone size: -
V gene: TRBV30
CDR3 DNA: TGTGCCTGGAGGCGGGGGATGAACACTGAAGCTTTCTTT
CDR3 protein: CAWRRGMNTEAFF

J gene: TRBJ1-1
D gene: -
clone size: once
V gene: TRBV2
CDR3 DNA: TGTGCCAGCAGAATCCGGGACACGAACACTGAAGCTTTCTTT
CDR3 protein: CASRIRDTNTEAFF

J gene: TRBJ2-1
D gene: TRBD1
clone size: once
V gene: TRBV4-1
CDR3 DNA: TGCGCCAGCAGCCATCATGGACAGGGGGCCGATGAGCAGTTCTTC
CDR3 protein: CASSHHGQGADEQFF

J gene: TRBJ2-7
D gene: -
clone size: -
V gene: TRBV10-1
CDR3 DNA: TGCGCCAGCAGGCAGGGCGAGGGGCCCTACGAGCAGTACTTC
CDR3 protein: CASRQGEGPYEQYF

J gene: TRBJ1-1
D gene: -
clone size: -
V gene: TRBV6-5
CDR3 DNA: TGTGCCAGCAGTTCCCCCAAGTTATTGGAGGTGCTCACTGAAGCTTTCTTT
CDR3 protein: CASSSPKLLEVLTEAFF

J gene: TRBJ2-7
D gene: TRBD2
clone size: -
V gene: TRBV29-1
CDR3 DNA: TGCAGCGTTCGGACTAGCGGGGGCTACGAGCAGTACTTC
CDR3 protein: CSVRTSGGYEQYF

J gene: TRBJ1-1
D gene: -
clone size: -
V gene: TRBV6-1
CDR3 DNA: TGTGCCAGCGGCTACGGGGACACTGAAGCTTTCTTT
CDR3 protein: CASGYGDTEAFF

J gene: TRBJ1-1
D gene: -
clone size: -
V gene: TRBV2
CDR3 DNA: TGTGCCAGCAACGCACGGACGAACACTGAAGCTTTCTTT
CDR3 protein: CASNARTNTEAFF

J gene: TRBJ1-5
D gene: -
clone size: -
V gene: TRBV20-1
CDR3 DNA: TGCAGTGCGGCCCGGGGCTCAGCGGACGGCAATCAGCCCCAGCATTTT
CDR3 protein: CSAARGSADGNQPQHF

J gene: TRBJ1-5
D gene: TRBD1
clone size: -
V gene: TRBV3-1
CDR3 DNA: TGTGCCAGCAGCCAGGGACAGGGAGACCAGCCCCAGCATTTT
CDR3 protein: CASSQGQGDQPQHF

J gene: TRBJ1-3
D gene: -
clone size: -
V gene: TRBV30
CDR3 DNA: TGTGCCTGGAGTGTCTGGGGAAACACCATATATTTT
CDR3 protein: CAWSVWGNTIYF

J gene: TRBJ1-5
D gene: -
clone size: -
V gene: TRBV7-6
CDR3 DNA: TGTGCCAGCACCAATATCCTCGGGGGCCAGCCCCAGCATTTT
CDR3 protein: CASTNILGGQPQHF

J gene: TRBJ2-1
D gene: -
clone size: -
V gene: TRBV23-1
CDR3 DNA: TGCGCCAGCGGCTCAACCGGGAGAAGGTACAATGAGCAGTTCTTC
CDR3 protein: CASGSTGRRYNEQFF

J gene: TRBJ2-1
D gene: TRBD1
clone size: -
V gene: TRBV7-9
CDR3 DNA: TGTGCCAGCAGCCGCCTCCTGGGACAGGGGGCCAATGAGCAGTTCTTC
CDR3 protein: CASSRLLGQGANEQFF

J gene: TRBJ2-1
D gene: TRBD1
clone size: -
V gene: TRBV12-3/TRBV12-4
CDR3 DNA: TGTGCCAGCAGTCCTCGGGACAGCGAGCAGTTCTTC
CDR3 protein: CASSPRDSEQFF

J gene: TRBJ2-1
D gene: TRBD2
clone size: -
V gene: TRBV5-1
CDR3 DNA: TGCGCCAGCAGCTTGGGGACTAGCGGGTTTCGCTCCTACAATGAGCAGTTCTTC
CDR3 protein: CASSLGTSGFRSYNEQFF

J gene: TRBJ2-3
D gene: -
clone size: -
V gene: TRBV20-1
CDR3 DNA: TGCAGTGCTAGCCCTACGGGTACGCAGTATTTT
CDR3 protein: CSASPTGTQYF

J gene: TRBJ2-3
D gene: -
clone size: -
V gene: TRBV30
CDR3 DNA: TGTGCCTGGAGTCAGCCGACTAGTTCGGACACAGATACGCAGTATTTT
CDR3 protein: CAWSQPTSSDTDTQYF

J gene: TRBJ2-5
D gene: -
clone size: -
V gene: TRBV10-2
CDR3 DNA: TGCGCCAGCACTCAACTTCGGGAGACCCAGTACTTC
CDR3 protein: CASTQLRETQYF

J gene: TRBJ1-2
D gene: -
clone size: -
V gene: TRBV15
CDR3 DNA: TGTGCCACCGCCCGGGGGCCTAACTATGGCTACACCTTC
CDR3 protein: CATARGPNYGYTF

J gene: TRBJ1-3
D gene: TRBD1
clone size: -
V gene: TRBV3-1
CDR3 DNA: TGTGCCAGCAGCCAAGACCGCAGGGGGCTGGGAAACACCATATATTTT
CDR3 protein: CASSQDRRGLGNTIYF

J gene: TRBJ1-5
D gene: -
clone size: -
V gene: TRBV30
CDR3 DNA: TGTGCCTGGAGCCCGGACGAAACAAGGGGCAATCAGCCCCAGCATTTT
CDR3 protein: CAWSPDETRGNQPQHF

J gene: TRBJ2-5
D gene: -
clone size: -
V gene: TRBV4-1
CDR3 DNA: TGCGCCAGCAGCCGGCGGTGGGGACAAGAGACCCAGTACTTC
CDR3 protein: CASSRRWGQETQYF

J gene: TRBJ2-1
D gene: TRBD2
clone size: -
V gene: TRBV4-1
CDR3 DNA: TGCGCCAGCAGCCGGGGACTAGCGGGAGGTGAGCAGTTCTTC
CDR3 protein: CASSRGLAGGEQFF

J gene: TRBJ2-5
D gene: -
clone size: -
V gene: TRBV5-4
CDR3 DNA: TGTGCCAGCAGCTTGGTCCCCGACAAGTTCCAAGAGACCCAGTACTTC
CDR3 protein: CASSLVPDKFQETQYF

J gene: TRBJ1-6
D gene: -
clone size: -
V gene: TRBV28
CDR3 DNA: TGTGCCAGCAGTGGAGCGCCGGATCCTGATTCACCCCTCCACTTT
CDR3 protein: CASSGAPDPDSPLHF

J gene: TRBJ2-1
D gene: TRBD2
clone size: -
V gene: TRBV6-6
CDR3 DNA: TGTGCCAGCAGTTGGAGCGGGGCTGACAATGAGCAGTTCTTC
CDR3 protein: CASSWSGADNEQFF

J gene: TRBJ2-1
D gene: TRBD1
clone size: few
V gene: TRBV11-1
CDR3 DNA: TGTGCCAGCAGCTTTAGCAGGGGGACCAATGAGCAGTTCTTC
CDR3 protein: CASSFSRGTNEQFF